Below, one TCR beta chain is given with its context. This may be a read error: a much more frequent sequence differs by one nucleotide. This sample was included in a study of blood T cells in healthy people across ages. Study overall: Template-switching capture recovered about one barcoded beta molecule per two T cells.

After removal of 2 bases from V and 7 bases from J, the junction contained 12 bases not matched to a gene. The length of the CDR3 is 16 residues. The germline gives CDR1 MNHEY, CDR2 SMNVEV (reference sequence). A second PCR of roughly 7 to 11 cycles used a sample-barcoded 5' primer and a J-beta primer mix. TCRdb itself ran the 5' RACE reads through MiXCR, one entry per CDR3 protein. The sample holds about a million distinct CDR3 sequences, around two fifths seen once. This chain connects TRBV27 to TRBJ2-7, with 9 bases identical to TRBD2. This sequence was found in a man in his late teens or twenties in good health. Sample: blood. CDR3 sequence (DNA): TGTGCCAGCAGTTTAGGTGCGGGGGGGCCTTACAATGAGCAGTACTTC. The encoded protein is CASSLGAGGPYNEQYF.